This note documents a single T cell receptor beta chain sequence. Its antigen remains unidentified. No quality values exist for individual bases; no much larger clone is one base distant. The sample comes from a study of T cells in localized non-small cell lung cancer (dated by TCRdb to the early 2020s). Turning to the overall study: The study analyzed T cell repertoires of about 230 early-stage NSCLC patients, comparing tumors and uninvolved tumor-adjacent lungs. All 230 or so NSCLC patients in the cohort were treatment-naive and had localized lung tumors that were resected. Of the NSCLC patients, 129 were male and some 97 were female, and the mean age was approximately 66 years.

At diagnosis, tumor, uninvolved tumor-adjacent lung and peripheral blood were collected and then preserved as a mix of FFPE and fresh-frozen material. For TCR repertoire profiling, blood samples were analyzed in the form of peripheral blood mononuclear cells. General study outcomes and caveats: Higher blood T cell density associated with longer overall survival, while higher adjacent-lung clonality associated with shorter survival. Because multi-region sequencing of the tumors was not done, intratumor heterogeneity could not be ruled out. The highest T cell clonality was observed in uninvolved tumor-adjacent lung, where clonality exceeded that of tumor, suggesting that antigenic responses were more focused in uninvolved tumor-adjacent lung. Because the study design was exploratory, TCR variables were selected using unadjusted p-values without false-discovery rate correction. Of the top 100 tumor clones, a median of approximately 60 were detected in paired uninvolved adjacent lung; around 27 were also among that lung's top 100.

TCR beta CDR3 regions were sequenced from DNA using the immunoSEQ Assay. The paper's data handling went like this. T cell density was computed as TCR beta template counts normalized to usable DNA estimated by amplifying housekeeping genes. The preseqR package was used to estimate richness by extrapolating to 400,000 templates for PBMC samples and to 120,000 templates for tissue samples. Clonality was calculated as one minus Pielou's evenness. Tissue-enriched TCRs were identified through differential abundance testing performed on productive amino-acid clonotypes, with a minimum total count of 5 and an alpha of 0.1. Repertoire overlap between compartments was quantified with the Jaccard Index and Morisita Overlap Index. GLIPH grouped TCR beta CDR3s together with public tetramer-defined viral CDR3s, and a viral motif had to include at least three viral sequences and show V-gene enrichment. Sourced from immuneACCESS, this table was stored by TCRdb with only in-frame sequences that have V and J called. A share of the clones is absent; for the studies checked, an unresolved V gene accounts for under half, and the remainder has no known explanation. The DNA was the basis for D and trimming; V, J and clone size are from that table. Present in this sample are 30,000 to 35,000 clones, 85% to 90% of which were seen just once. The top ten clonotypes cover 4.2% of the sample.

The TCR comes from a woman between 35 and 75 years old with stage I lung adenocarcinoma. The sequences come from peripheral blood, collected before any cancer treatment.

The base sequence is TGTGCCAGCAATCCCCGGGACAGGACATACAATGAGCAGTTCTTC. It translates as CASNPRDRTYNEQFF. Recombination joined TRBV5-8 with TRBJ2-1; TRBD1 agrees with 8 junctional bases. Trimmed from V: 6 bases; trimmed from J: 4 bases; junction bases lacking a gene match: 9. CDR1 SGHTS and CDR2 YDEGEE were looked up in the germline V gene. The CDR3 spans 15 residues, from the cysteine through the phenylalanine. Left in the record is the CDR3 DNA by itself, 45 bases read in frame from the first base.